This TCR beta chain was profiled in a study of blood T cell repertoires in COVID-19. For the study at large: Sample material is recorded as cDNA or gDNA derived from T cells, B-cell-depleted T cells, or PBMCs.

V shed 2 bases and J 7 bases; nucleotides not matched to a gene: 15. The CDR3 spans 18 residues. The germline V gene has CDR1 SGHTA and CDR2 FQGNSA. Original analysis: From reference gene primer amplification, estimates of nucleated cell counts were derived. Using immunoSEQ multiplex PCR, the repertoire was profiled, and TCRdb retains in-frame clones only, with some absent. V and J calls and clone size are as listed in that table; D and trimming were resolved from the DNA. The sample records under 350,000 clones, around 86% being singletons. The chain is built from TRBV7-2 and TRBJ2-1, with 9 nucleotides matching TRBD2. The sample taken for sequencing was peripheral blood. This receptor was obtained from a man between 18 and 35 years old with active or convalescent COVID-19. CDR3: CASSLPGIRRGGRNEQFF. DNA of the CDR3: TGTGCCAGCAGCTTACCCGGAATCCGGCGGGGGGGTCGGAATGAGCAGTTCTTC.